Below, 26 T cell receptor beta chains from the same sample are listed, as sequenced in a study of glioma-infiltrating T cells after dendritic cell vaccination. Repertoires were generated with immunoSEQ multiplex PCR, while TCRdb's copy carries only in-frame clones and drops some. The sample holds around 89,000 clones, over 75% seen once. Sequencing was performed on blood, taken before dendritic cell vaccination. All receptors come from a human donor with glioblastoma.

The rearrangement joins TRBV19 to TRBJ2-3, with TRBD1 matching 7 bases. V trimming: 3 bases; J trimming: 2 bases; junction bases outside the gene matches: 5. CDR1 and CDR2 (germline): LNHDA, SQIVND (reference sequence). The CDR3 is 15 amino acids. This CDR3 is CASSMPGQITDTQYF. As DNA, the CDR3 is TGTGCCAGTAGTATGCCGGGACAGATCACAGATACGCAGTATTTT. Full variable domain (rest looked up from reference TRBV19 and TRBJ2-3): DGGITQSPKYLFRKEGQNVTLSCEQNLNHDAMYWYRQDPGQGLRLIYYSQIVNDFQKGDIAEGYSVSREKKESFPLTVTSAQKNPTAFYLCASSMPGQITDTQYFGPGTRLTVL.

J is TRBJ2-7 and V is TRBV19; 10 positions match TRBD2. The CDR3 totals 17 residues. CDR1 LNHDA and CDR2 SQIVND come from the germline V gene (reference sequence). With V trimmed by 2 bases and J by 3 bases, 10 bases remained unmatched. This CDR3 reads CASSIRLLAGNVYEQYF. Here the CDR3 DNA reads TGTGCCAGTAGTATAAGGTTACTAGCGGGGAACGTCTACGAGCAGTACTTC.

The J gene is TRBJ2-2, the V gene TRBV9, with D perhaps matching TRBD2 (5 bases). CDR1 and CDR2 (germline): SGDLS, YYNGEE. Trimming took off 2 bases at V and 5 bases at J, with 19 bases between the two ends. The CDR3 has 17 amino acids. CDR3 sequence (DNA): TGTGCCAGCAGCGTCCACCCTGAGGGAAGTTATACCGGGGAGCTGTTTTTT. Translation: CASSVHPEGSYTGELFF.

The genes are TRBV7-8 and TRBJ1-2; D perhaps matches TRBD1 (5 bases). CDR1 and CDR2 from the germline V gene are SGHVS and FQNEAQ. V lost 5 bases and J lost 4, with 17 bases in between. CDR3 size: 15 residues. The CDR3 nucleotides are TGTGCCAGCAGCCCGTCGGGGGGTGTTCCCTATGGCTACACCTTC. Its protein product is CASSPSGGVPYGYTF.

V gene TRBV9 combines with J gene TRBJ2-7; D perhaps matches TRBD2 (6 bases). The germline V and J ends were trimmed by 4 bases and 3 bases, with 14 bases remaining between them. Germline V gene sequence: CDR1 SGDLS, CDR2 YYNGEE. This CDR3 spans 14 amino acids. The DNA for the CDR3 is TGTGCCAGCAGCCAGGCGGGGTCGGGCTACGAGCAGTACTTC. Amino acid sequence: CASSQAGSGYEQYF. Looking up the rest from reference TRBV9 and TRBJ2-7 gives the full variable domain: DSGVTQTPKHLITATGQRVTLRCSPRSGDLSVYWYQQSLDQGLQFLIQYYNGEERAKGNILERFSAQQFPDLHSELNLSSLELGDSALYFCASSQAGSGYEQYFGPGTRLTVT.

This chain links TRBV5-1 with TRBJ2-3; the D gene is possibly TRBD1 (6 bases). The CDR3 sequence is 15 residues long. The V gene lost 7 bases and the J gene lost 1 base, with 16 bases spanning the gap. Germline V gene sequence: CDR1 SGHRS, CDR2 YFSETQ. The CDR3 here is CASLSLNRGTDTQYF. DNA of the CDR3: TGCGCCAGCCTAAGCTTAAACAGGGGCACAGATACGCAGTATTTT.

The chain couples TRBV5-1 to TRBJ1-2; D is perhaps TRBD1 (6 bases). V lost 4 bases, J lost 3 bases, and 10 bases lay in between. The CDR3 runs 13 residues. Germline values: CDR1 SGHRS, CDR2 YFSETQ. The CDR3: CASSPRTDYGYTF. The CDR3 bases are TGCGCCAGCAGCCCTCGGACAGACTATGGCTACACCTTC.

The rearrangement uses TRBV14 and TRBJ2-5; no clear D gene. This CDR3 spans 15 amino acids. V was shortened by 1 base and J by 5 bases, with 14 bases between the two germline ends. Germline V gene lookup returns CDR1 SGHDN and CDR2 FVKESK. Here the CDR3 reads CASSQGAPGWETQYF. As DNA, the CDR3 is TGTGCCAGCAGCCAAGGAGCCCCGGGTTGGGAGACCCAGTACTTC.

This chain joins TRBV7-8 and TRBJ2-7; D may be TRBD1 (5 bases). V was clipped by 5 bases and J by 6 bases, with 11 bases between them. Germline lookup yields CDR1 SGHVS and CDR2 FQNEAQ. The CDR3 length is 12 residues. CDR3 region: CASSMKGFEQYF. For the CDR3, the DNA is TGTGCCAGCAGCATGAAGGGGTTCGAGCAGTACTTC.

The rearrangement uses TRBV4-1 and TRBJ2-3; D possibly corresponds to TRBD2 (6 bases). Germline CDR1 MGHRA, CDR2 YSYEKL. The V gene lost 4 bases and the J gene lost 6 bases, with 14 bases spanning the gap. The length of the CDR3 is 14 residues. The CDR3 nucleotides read TGCGCCAGCAGCCGGGGACTTAGCAGGGATACGCAGTATTTT. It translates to CASSRGLSRDTQYF.

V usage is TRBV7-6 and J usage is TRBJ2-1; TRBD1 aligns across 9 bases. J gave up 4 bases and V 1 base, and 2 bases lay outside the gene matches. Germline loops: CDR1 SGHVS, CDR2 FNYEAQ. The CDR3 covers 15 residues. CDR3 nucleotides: TGTGCCAGCAGCTTAGGGACAGGGGAGTACAATGAGCAGTTCTTC. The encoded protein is CASSLGTGEYNEQFF.

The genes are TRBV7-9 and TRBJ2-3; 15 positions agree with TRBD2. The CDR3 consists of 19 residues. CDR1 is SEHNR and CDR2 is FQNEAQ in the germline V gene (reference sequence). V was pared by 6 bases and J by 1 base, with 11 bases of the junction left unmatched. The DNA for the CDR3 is TGTGCCAGCAGTTACGCTCCGGGACTAGCGGGGGGTGGCACAGATACGCAGTATTTT. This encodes CASSYAPGLAGGGTDTQYF.

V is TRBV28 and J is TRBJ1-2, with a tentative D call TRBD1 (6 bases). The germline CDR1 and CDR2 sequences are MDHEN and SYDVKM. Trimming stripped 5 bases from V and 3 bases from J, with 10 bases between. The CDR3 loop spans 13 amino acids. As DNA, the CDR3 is TGTGCCAGCAGTCTTGGACAGTACTATGGCTACACCTTC. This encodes CASSLGQYYGYTF.

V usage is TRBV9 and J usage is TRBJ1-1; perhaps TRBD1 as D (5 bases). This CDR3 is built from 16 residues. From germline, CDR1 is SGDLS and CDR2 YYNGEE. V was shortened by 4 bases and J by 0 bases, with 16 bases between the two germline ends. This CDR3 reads CASSPGGGVLNTEAFF. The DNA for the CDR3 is TGTGCCAGCAGCCCCGGGGGGGGAGTTTTGAACACTGAAGCTTTCTTT.

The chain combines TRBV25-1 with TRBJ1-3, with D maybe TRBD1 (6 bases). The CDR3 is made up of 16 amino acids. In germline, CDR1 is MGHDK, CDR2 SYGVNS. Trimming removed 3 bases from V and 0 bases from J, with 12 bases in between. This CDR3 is CASSESRTVSGNTIYF. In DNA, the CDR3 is TGTGCCAGCAGTGAGTCCCGGACAGTCTCTGGAAACACCATATATTTT. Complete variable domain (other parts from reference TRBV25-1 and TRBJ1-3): EADIYQTPRYLVIGTGKKITLECSQTMGHDKMYWYQQDPGMELHLIHYSYGVNSTEKGDLSSESTVSRIRTEHFPLTLESARPSHTSQYLCASSESRTVSGNTIYFGEGSWLTVV.

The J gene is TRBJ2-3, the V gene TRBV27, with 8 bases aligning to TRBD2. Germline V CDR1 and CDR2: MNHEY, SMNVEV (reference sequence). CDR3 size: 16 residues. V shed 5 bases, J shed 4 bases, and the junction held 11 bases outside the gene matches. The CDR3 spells CASSSPRGTRADTQYF. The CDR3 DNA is TGTGCCAGCAGTAGCCCCCGCGGGACTAGGGCAGATACGCAGTATTTT.

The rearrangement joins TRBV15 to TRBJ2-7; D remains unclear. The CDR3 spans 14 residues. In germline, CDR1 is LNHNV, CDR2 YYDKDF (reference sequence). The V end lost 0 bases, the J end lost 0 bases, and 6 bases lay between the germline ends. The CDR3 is CATSRDPLSYEQYF. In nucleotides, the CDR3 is TGTGCCACCAGCAGAGACCCCCTCTCCTACGAGCAGTACTTC.

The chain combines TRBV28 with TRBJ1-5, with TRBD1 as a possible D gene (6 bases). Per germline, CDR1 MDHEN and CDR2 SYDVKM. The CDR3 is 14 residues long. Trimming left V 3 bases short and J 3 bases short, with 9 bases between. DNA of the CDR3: TGTGCCAGCAGTTTTGGGGGCTCCAATCAGCCCCAGCATTTT. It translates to CASSFGGSNQPQHF.

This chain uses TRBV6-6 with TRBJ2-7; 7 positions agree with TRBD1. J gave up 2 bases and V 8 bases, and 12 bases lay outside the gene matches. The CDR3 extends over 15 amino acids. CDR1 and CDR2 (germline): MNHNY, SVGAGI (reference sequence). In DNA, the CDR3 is TGTGCCAGCGGGAATCCCCAAGGACAGGCCTACGAGCAGTACTTC. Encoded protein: CASGNPQGQAYEQYF.

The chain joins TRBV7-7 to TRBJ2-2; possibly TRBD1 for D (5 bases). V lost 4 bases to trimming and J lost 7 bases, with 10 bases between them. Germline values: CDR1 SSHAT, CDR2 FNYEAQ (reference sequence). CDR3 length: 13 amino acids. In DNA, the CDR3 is TGTGCCAGCAGCTCCAGGGAATTCGGGGAGCTGTTTTTT. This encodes CASSSREFGELFF.

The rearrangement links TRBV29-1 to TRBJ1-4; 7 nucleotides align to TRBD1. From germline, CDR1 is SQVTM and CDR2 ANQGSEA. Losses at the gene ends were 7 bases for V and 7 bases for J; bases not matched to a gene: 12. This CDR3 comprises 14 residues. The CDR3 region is CSERRQGQCEKLFF. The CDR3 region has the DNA TGCAGCGAGCGACGACAGGGTCAGTGTGAAAAACTGTTTTTT. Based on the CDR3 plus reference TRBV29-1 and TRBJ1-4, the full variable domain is SAVISQKPSRDICQRGTSLTIQCQVDSQVTMMFWYRQQPGQSLTLIATANQGSEATYESGFVIDKFPISRPNLTFSTLTVSNMSPEDSSIYLCSERRQGQCEKLFFGSGTQLSVL.

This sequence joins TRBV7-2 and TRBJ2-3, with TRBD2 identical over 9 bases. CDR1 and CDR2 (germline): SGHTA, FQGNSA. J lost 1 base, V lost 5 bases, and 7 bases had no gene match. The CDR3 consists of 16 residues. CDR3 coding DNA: TGTGCCAGCAGCGGACGACTAGCGGACCGCACAGATACGCAGTATTTT. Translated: CASSGRLADRTDTQYF.

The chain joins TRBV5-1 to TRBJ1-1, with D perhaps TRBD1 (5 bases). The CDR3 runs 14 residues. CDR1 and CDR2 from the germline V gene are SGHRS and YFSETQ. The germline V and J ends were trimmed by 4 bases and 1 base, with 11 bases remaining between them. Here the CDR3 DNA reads TGCGCCAGCAGCGGACACGCGACGAACACTGAAGCTTTCTTT. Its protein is CASSGHATNTEAFF. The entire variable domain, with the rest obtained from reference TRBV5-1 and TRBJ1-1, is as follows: KAGVTQTPRYLIKTRGQQVTLSCSPISGHRSVSWYQQTPGQGLQFLFEYFSETQRNKGNFPGRFSGRQFSNSRSEMNVSTLELGDSALYLCASSGHATNTEAFFGQGTRLTVV.

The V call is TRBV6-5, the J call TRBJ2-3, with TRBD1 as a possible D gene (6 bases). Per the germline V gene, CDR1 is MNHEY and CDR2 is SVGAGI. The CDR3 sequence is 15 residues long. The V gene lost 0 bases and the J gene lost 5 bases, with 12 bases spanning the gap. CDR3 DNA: TGTGCCAGCAGTTACTCACAGGGAAGTGAAGATACGCAGTATTTT. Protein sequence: CASSYSQGSEDTQYF.

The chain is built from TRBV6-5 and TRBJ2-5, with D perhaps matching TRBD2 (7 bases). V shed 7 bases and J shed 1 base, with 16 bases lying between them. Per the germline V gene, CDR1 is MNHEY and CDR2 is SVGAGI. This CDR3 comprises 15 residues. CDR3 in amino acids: CASKRGAGAQETQYF. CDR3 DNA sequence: TGTGCCAGCAAAAGAGGGGCGGGGGCCCAAGAGACCCAGTACTTC.

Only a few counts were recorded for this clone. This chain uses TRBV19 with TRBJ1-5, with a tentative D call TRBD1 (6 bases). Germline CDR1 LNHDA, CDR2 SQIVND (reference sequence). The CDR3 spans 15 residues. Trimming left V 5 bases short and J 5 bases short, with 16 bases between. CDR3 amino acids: CASSASLQGYQPQHF. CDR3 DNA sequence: TGTGCCAGTAGTGCCAGTTTACAGGGTTATCAGCCCCAGCATTTT.